This T cell receptor beta chain was sequenced for a study of CD8+ T cells in alopecia areata. Study at large: Administration of oral tofacitinib to treated patients was at 5 to 10 mg twice daily. Study-level results: Resident alphabeta T cells of normal skin are also sequenced in scalp samples.

Reverse transcribed after extraction, RNA yielded cDNA as the sequencing template. Clones were read by immunoSEQ multiplex PCR, and TCRdb kept only the in-frame ones, dropping some. The sample has some 170,000 clones; 67% are singletons. Of note for this clone: Its antigen is not known.

Looked up from germline, CDR1 is GTSNPN and CDR2 is SVGIG (reference sequence). CDR3 length: 14 amino acids. V was trimmed by 1 base and J by 6 bases, leaving 16 bases between them. The chain uses TRBV30 and TRBJ2-7, with D maybe TRBD2 (5 bases). The sequence was obtained from a human donor with alopecia areata. The sequencing used CD8+ T cells sorted from blood, collected at week 0. The CDR3 nucleotides read TGTGCCTGGAGTGATACCGGGGTCCTCTCCGAGCAGTACTTC. Translation: CAWSDTGVLSEQYF. Full variable domain (rest looked up from reference TRBV30 and TRBJ2-7): SQTIHQWPATLVQPVGSPLSLECTVEGTSNPNLYWYRQAAGRGLQLLFYSVGIGQISSEVPQNLSASRPQDRQFILSSKKLLLSDSGFYLCAWSDTGVLSEQYFGPGTRLTVT.